This TCR beta chain was sequenced during a study of blood T cell repertoires in COVID-19. Turning to the study itself: PBMCs, B-cell-depleted T cells, or T cells provided the cDNA or gDNA that made up the material.

Produced via immunoSEQ multiplex PCR; TCRdb's table is partial and in-frame only. The sample contains 200,000 to 250,000 clones, about 85% of which appear only once. Per germline, CDR1 MNHNS and CDR2 SASEGT. Trimming took 2 bases from V and 0 from J, leaving 26 bases between them. The CDR3 is 22 amino acids. Living in under 30 US areas, the participants were between roughly 18 and 95 years of age. Researchers sorted participants into cohorts using their self-reported clinical history. Recovered status in Cohort 3 required two negative PCRs, clearance, or symptom resolution. Material: PBMCs or T cells enriched from blood (not recorded which). The chain carries TRBV6-1 and TRBJ2-6, with D possibly matching TRBD1 (6 bases). The sequence was obtained from a young man who had recovered from COVID-19. In DNA, the CDR3 is TGTGCCAGCAGTGAACGAGCCAGGGGCCGTTCGGGTGGAGCCTCTGGGGCCAACGTCCTGACTTTC. Translating it yields CASSERARGRSGGASGANVLTF.